This entry describes one T cell receptor (beta chain). CDR3 length: 13 residues. Germline V gives CDR1 SQVTM, CDR2 ANQGSEA. V was trimmed by 4 bases and J by 0 bases, leaving 9 bases between them. This sample is part of a study of T cell changes during pregnancy in multiple sclerosis. Clones were read by immunoSEQ multiplex PCR, and TCRdb kept only the in-frame ones, dropping some. The table has about 85,000 clones, approximately 90% seen once. The sequencing here drew on peripheral blood, taken in the first trimester of pregnancy. The origin of this receptor is a female donor with multiple sclerosis, enrolled in a pregnancy study. The V and J genes are TRBV29-1 and TRBJ2-5, with D uncertain. CDR3 nucleotides: TGCAGCGTTGGGGCTTCCTACCAAGAGACCCAGTACTTC. It yields the protein CSVGASYQETQYF.